Each of the 30 T cell receptor beta chains below was sequenced from the same sample in a study of molecular identifiers for immune sequencing clone quantification. A single record per CDR3 protein comes from TCRdb applying MiXCR to the PCR reads. The sample lists about 320,000 distinct CDR3 sequences; 24% were seen once. Sequencing was performed on naive CD8+ T cells from blood, with Jurkat cell RNA spiked in. Subset: FACS-sorted CD8+CD4-CCR7+CD45RA+ naive T cells. These receptors all come from a human donor in good health. Some libraries in this study had Jurkat cell RNA spiked in.

This clonotype was seen repeatedly, ten times or more. The chain recombines TRBV29-1 with TRBJ2-2; D perhaps matches TRBD2 (5 bases). V gave up 5 bases and J gave up 6 bases, with 10 bases separating them. CDR3 length equals 12 residues. Germline V lookup: CDR1 SQVTM, CDR2 ANQGSEA. This chain's CDR3 is CSVLHGAGELFF. In nucleotides, the CDR3 is TGCAGCGTTCTTCACGGGGCCGGGGAGCTGTTTTTT.

This clonotype was observed a handful of times. J is TRBJ2-3 and V is TRBV7-2; 7 bases agree with TRBD2. Per the germline V gene, CDR1 is SGHTA and CDR2 is FQGNSA. Trimming cost V 5 bases and J 0 bases; bases outside gene matches: 20. This CDR3 has 20 residues. The CDR3 bases are TGTGCCAGCAGCCAAAGATCAGGGTGGGGCGGGAGCGGTAGCACAGATACGCAGTATTTT. This codes for CASSQRSGWGGSGSTDTQYF.

The chain employs TRBV3-1 and TRBJ2-5; TRBD2 matches 7 bases. Per the germline V gene, CDR1 is LGHDT and CDR2 is YNNKEL (reference sequence). V was pared by 5 bases and J by 5 bases, with 14 bases of the junction left unmatched. CDR3 length: 16 amino acids. The CDR3 coding sequence is TGTGCCAGCAGCGAGGAGCGGGACCTGGCGTCGGAGACCCAGTACTTC. It codes for CASSEERDLASETQYF.

This clonotype has just a few counts. The CDR3 DNA sequence: TGTGCCAGCAGCTTAACTAGCGTGAACACCGGGGAGCTGTTTTTT. Protein sequence: CASSLTSVNTGELFF. The chain uses TRBV7-9 and TRBJ2-2; 7 nucleotides agree with TRBD2. This CDR3 comprises 15 residues. V shed 2 bases and J 1 base; nucleotides not matched to a gene: 1. The germline V gene encodes CDR1 SEHNR and CDR2 FQNEAQ (reference sequence).

Comment on this clonotype: With a much larger clone just one base away, this may be a read error. The V and J genes are TRBV7-9 and TRBJ2-7, with D maybe TRBD1 (5 bases). This CDR3 region has 15 residues. Trimming took off 0 bases at V and 6 bases at J, with 15 bases between the two ends. Per germline, CDR1 SEHNR and CDR2 FQNEAQ (reference sequence). This CDR3 reads CASSLAVGGATEQYF. DNA for the CDR3: TGTGCCAGCAGCTTAGCGGTTGGTGGGGCCACCGAGCAGTACTTC.

Comment on this clonotype: The CDR3 carries no conserved terminal phenylalanine or tryptophan, so it likely arises from a read error. V usage is TRBV29-1 and J usage is TRBJ2-1, with unresolved D. The V gene's germline CDR1 is SQVTM and CDR2 ANQGSEA. The CDR3 runs to 12 residues. Trimming took off 1 base at V and 7 bases at J, with 8 bases between the two ends. Written as DNA, the CDR3 is TGCAGCGTTGAAGTTCAGGAGAATGAGCAGTTCTCC. Residues: CSVEVQENEQFS.

This clonotype was observed at least ten times. The CDR3 does not end in the conserved phenylalanine or tryptophan, so this is likely a read error. No DNA is shown, since the ends of the CDR3 on it are uncertain; the CDR3 is the one TCRdb lists. This chain uses TRBV5-6 with TRBJ2-3; TRBD2 was called by the table and not checked on the DNA. Ends included, the CDR3 has 14 residues. Germline-derived CDR1 and CDR2 are SGHDT and YYEEEE. The CDR3: CASSLEASGRAERV.

The CDR3 DNA reads as TGTGCCAGCACGGAGGCGGGAGGGATAGGCACCGGGGAGCTGTTTTTT. It encodes CASTEAGGIGTGELFF. The chain combines TRBV6-5 with TRBJ2-2, with 9 bases aligning to TRBD2. V gave up 7 bases and J gave up 4 bases; unmatched junction bases: 10. Germline V CDR1 and CDR2: MNHEY, SVGAGI. This CDR3 is built from 16 residues.

This clonotype was counted at least ten times. The CDR3 reads CASSSGNPQGNQPQHF. CDR3 in DNA: TGTGCCAGCAGTTCCGGGAACCCCCAGGGCAATCAGCCCCAGCATTTT. This chain connects TRBV12-3 or TRBV12-4 to TRBJ1-5; D ambiguous. V gave up 4 bases and J gave up 2 bases, with 15 bases separating them. The CDR3 totals 16 residues.

Ten or more counts support this clonotype. This rearrangement joins TRBV9 to TRBJ1-1; TRBD1 is a possible D gene (6 bases). V was clipped by 0 bases and J by 5 bases, with 8 bases between them. Germline CDR1 SGDLS, CDR2 YYNGEE. The CDR3 is made up of 13 amino acids. Here the CDR3 reads CASSVGGQTEAFF. The CDR3 DNA reads TGTGCCAGCAGCGTAGGGGGGCAGACTGAAGCTTTCTTT.

The chain links TRBV9 to TRBJ2-5, with D possibly matching TRBD1 (6 bases). This CDR3 contains 17 residues. CDR1 is SGDLS and CDR2 is YYNGEE in the germline V gene. V was shortened by 0 bases and J by 0 bases, with 15 bases between the two germline ends. Here the CDR3 reads CASSVARGHTYQETQYF. The CDR3 DNA follows: TGTGCCAGCAGCGTAGCCAGGGGACATACGTACCAAGAGACCCAGTACTTC.

This clonotype was seen more than once but under ten times. The J gene is TRBJ2-7, the V gene TRBV20-1; D unresolved. CDR3 length: 14 amino acids. Germline CDR1 and CDR2: DFQATT and SNEGSKA (reference sequence). The V end was cut by 3 bases, the J end by 4 bases, with 16 bases between. The CDR3 nucleotides read TGCAGTGCTAGTGCCCTCGGGCACAGTTACGAGCAGTACTTC. Its translation: CSASALGHSYEQYF.

The rearrangement links TRBV12-3 or TRBV12-4 to TRBJ1-5; no reliable D call. The CDR3 totals 15 residues. The ends were cut back, 3 bases at V and 5 bases at J, with 14 bases in the middle. The CDR3 bases are TGTGCCAGCAGTTTTGCGACCGGAGGCTATCAGCCCCAGCATTTT. This encodes CASSFATGGYQPQHF.

This clonotype has more than one count but fewer than ten. The genes are TRBV4-1 and TRBJ2-1; D is perhaps TRBD1 (5 bases). Trimming pared 3 bases from V and 5 bases from J, leaving 17 bases between. The V gene's germline CDR1 is MGHRA and CDR2 YSYEKL. The CDR3 covers 16 residues. CDR3 sequence (DNA): TGCGCCAGCAGCCAGCAGGGATCAGCTTTAGACAATGAGCAGTTCTTC. Protein product: CASSQQGSALDNEQFF.

This clonotype turned up a few times. This sequence joins TRBV5-4 and TRBJ1-1, with 11 bases aligning to TRBD1. CDR1 and CDR2 from the germline V gene are SGHNT and YYREEE (reference sequence). V lost 6 bases to trimming and J lost 6 bases; unmatched junction nucleotides: 7. The CDR3 extends over 14 amino acids. CDR3 loop: CASNGPDRGPEAFF. The CDR3 DNA is TGTGCCAGCAACGGCCCGGACAGGGGGCCTGAAGCTTTCTTT.

The table lists this clonotype with a few counts. The chain couples TRBV13 to TRBJ1-5; possibly TRBD1 for D (6 bases). Germline values: CDR1 PRHDT, CDR2 FYEKMQ (reference sequence). Between the trimmed V and J ends, which lost 0 bases and 2 bases, there was a span of 11 bases. The CDR3 runs 16 residues. The CDR3 DNA sequence: TGTGCCAGCAGCTTAGGAGGCAGGGGTGGCAATCAGCCCCAGCATTTT. Translation gives CASSLGGRGGNQPQHF.

As regards this clonotype: This may stem from a read error, because a much larger clone lies one nucleotide away. The rearrangement links TRBV7-6 to TRBJ2-1; 10 bases fit TRBD2. CDR1 is SGHVS and CDR2 is FNYEAQ in the germline V gene. The CDR3 contains 16 residues. The CDR3 DNA follows: TGTGCCAGCAGCCGAACCCTAGCGGGAGTCGGAAATGAGCAGATCTTC. This translates into CASSRTLAGVGNEQIF.

The J gene is TRBJ2-1, the V gene TRBV6-2 or TRBV6-3; D possibly corresponds to TRBD2 (6 bases). There are 14 residues in the CDR3. V lost 5 bases, J lost 4 bases, and 12 bases lay in between. Looked up from germline, CDR1 is MNHEY and CDR2 is SVGEGT. The CDR3 region is CASSLLGGYNEQFF. The CDR3 nucleotides are TGTGCCAGCAGTCTCCTGGGGGGTTACAATGAGCAGTTCTTC.

This clonotype has ten or more counts. The chain employs TRBV6-5 and TRBJ2-3; D is perhaps TRBD1 or TRBD2 (5 bases each). This CDR3 spans 15 amino acids. Trimming stripped 0 bases from V and 0 bases from J, with 7 bases between. Germline CDR1 and CDR2: MNHEY and SVGAGI. CDR3 amino acids: CASSYSRDSTDTQYF. The CDR3 coding sequence is TGTGCCAGCAGTTACTCCAGGGACAGCACAGATACGCAGTATTTT.

The V gene is TRBV12-3 or TRBV12-4, the J gene TRBJ1-1; a possible D gene is TRBD1 (5 bases). This CDR3 is 14 amino acids long. V lost 5 bases and J lost 6, with 16 bases in between. For the CDR3, the DNA is TGTGCCAGCAGTCCCGAAGGGGCCGCATCTGAAGCTTTCTTT. Translating gives CASSPEGAASEAFF.

This clonotype was observed a few times. The J gene is TRBJ2-7, the V gene TRBV20-1; D perhaps matches TRBD1 (5 bases). Germline CDR1 DFQATT, CDR2 SNEGSKA (reference sequence). V gave up 5 bases and J gave up 3 bases, with 14 bases separating them. This CDR3 has 13 residues. CDR3 nucleotides: TGCAGTGCTCCACCACCTAGGGGCTACGAGCAGTACTTC. It yields the protein CSAPPPRGYEQYF.

This clonotype has only a few counts. This chain links TRBV27 with TRBJ2-5, with 7 bases identical to TRBD1. CDR3 length equals 16 residues. The germline gives CDR1 MNHEY, CDR2 SMNVEV (reference sequence). The ends lost 1 base at V and 5 bases at J; junction bases unmatched: 10. The CDR3 region has the DNA TGTGCCAGCAGTTTATTGTCCCCGACAGGGAAGGAGACCCAGTACTTC. This gives the protein CASSLLSPTGKETQYF.

This clonotype came up a few times. The rearrangement joins TRBV20-1 to TRBJ2-7; tentative D call: TRBD2 (5 bases). The CDR3 is made up of 15 amino acids. V was pared by 0 bases and J by 4 bases, with 16 bases between. Germline assignment: CDR1 DFQATT and CDR2 SNEGSKA (reference sequence). The CDR3 DNA reads as TGCAGTGCTAGAGATGCGGTTGGAGGTGGGTACGAGCAGTACTTC. Translated: CSARDAVGGGYEQYF.

The V gene is TRBV11-2, the J gene TRBJ2-1, with unresolved D. V was clipped by 0 bases and J by 2 bases, with 5 bases between them. The V gene's germline CDR1 is SGHAT and CDR2 FQNNGV. CDR3 size: 14 residues. In DNA form, the CDR3 reads TGTGCCAGCAGCTTAGACAGAGCCTACAATGAGCAGTTCTTC. Protein: CASSLDRAYNEQFF.

This clonotype was seen a few times. The rearrangement links TRBV4-1 to TRBJ2-1, with D unclear. Germline V CDR1 and CDR2: MGHRA, YSYEKL. The V gene lost 1 base and the J gene lost 6 bases, with 13 bases spanning the gap. The CDR3 runs to 15 residues. CDR3 coding DNA: TGCGCCAGCAGCCAAGGAAGTATCCTGGGCAATGAGCAGTTCTTC. Protein sequence: CASSQGSILGNEQFF.

This chain links TRBV6-5 with TRBJ2-2, with D hard to call. The CDR3 spans 14 residues. V shed 2 bases and J shed 3 bases, with 7 bases lying between them. The germline V gene encodes CDR1 MNHEY and CDR2 SVGAGI. The DNA for the CDR3 is TGTGCCAGCAGTTACGGTGGATACACCGGGGAGCTGTTTTTT. Translated: CASSYGGYTGELFF.

This clonotype was counted many times. One end of the junction is discordant with germline, which a read error may explain. This CDR3 reads CASSLELGSFEQYF. Here the CDR3 DNA reads TGCGCCAGCAGCTTGGAGCTGGGCTCCTTCGAGCAGTACTTC. This rearrangement joins TRBV5-1 to TRBJ2-7; the D is unclear. The CDR3 is made up of 14 amino acids. Germline CDR1 SGHRS, CDR2 YFSETQ.

This clonotype has a handful of counts. The chain joins TRBV7-9 to TRBJ2-7, with D perhaps matching TRBD1 (6 bases). V was clipped by 2 bases and J by 3 bases, with 14 bases between them. Per germline, CDR1 SEHNR and CDR2 FQNEAQ (reference sequence). This CDR3 spans 15 amino acids. CDR3 sequence reads: CASSLLATGYYEQYF. The CDR3, as DNA: TGTGCCAGCAGCTTATTGGCGACAGGTTACTACGAGCAGTACTTC.

For this clonotype: This sequence may be a read error, since a much larger clone differs from it by one base. The V call is TRBV5-4, the J call TRBJ2-5, with D possibly matching TRBD2 (5 bases). This CDR3 has 17 amino acids. Trimming pared 1 base from V and 2 bases from J, leaving 18 bases between. Germline V gene data show CDR1 as SGHNT and CDR2 as YYREEE (reference sequence). CDR3 bases: TGTGCCAGCAGCTTGTGGTCCGGGTCAGGAGGACAAGAGACCCAGTACTTC. Its translation: CASSLWSGSGGQETQYF.

Comments on this clonotype: A much bigger clone sits one base away, suggesting this may be a read error. The chain is built from TRBV2 and TRBJ1-4; 9 bases match TRBD1. V gave up 8 bases and J gave up 5 bases; unmatched junction bases: 6. Germline CDR1 is SNHLY and CDR2 is FYNNEI. The CDR3 runs 14 residues. The CDR3 bases are TGTGCCAGCGGCGGGACAGGGAGAAATGAAAAACTGTTTTTT. Translated: CASGGTGRNEKLFF.